Below are 5 T cell receptor beta chains sequenced from a single sample in a study of PD-1 blockade in classical Hodgkin lymphoma. Produced via immunoSEQ multiplex PCR; TCRdb's table is partial and in-frame only. The sample holds about 50,000 clones, approximately 73% seen once. Exposure to brentuximab vedotin varied, and each patient had relapsed following autologous stem cell transplantation. This specimen consisted of peripheral blood mononuclear cells (PBMCs), obtained before the second cycle of nivolumab. The origin of the receptors is a human donor with classical Hodgkin lymphoma.

The chain joins TRBV6-5 to TRBJ1-4; TRBD1 might be the D (5 bases). Looked up from germline, CDR1 is MNHEY and CDR2 is SVGAGI. This CDR3 is 15 amino acids long. V was pared by 6 bases and J by 7 bases, with 18 bases between. In DNA form, the CDR3 reads TGTGCCAGCAGGCCGGCGGGGCCGGAGGGTGAAAAACTGTTTTTT. Translation gives CASRPAGPEGEKLFF.

The chain combines TRBV28 with TRBJ1-4; D might be TRBD1 (6 bases). Looked up from germline, CDR1 is MDHEN and CDR2 is SYDVKM. The CDR3 extends over 14 amino acids. Between the trimmed V and J ends, which lost 3 bases and 9 bases, there was a span of 14 bases. The CDR3 nucleotides are TGTGCCAGCAGTTTGATTGGGGGCGCTCAAAAACTGTTTTTT. Translating gives CASSLIGGAQKLFF.

V and J are TRBV2 and TRBJ1-1, with unresolved D. This CDR3 contains 12 residues. V was trimmed by 3 bases and J by 8 bases, leaving 10 bases between them. CDR1 SNHLY and CDR2 FYNNEI come from the germline V gene. CDR3 amino acids: CASSDGPREAFF. CDR3 nucleotide sequence: TGTGCCAGCAGTGATGGGCCTAGGGAAGCTTTCTTT.

The gene calls are TRBV6-1 and TRBJ1-2; possible D gene TRBD1, 5 bases. With 6 bases removed from V and 2 bases from J, the gap between germline ends came to 7 bases. The CDR3 extends over 12 amino acids. Per germline, CDR1 MNHNS and CDR2 SASEGT. CDR3 loop: CASRNRNYGYTF. CDR3 bases: TGTGCCAGCAGGAACAGGAACTATGGCTACACCTTC.

The chain couples TRBV7-2 to TRBJ2-1, with D unresolved. Trimming pared 4 bases from V and 7 bases from J, leaving 11 bases between. CDR3 length equals 13 residues. Germline V CDR1 and CDR2: SGHTA, FQGNSA. The CDR3: CASSSLFTNEQFF. CDR3 DNA sequence: TGTGCCAGCAGCTCTCTTTTCACAAATGAGCAGTTCTTC.